This T cell receptor beta chain was sequenced for a study of a mutant IDH1 vaccine in newly diagnosed glioma. Trimming left V 4 bases short and J 5 bases short, with 12 bases between. This CDR3 has 12 residues. CDR1 and CDR2 from the germline V gene are SQVTM and ANQGSEA. Time point: week 11, during vaccination. Mutant IDH1 20-mer peptide, at 300 ug, made up each vaccine dose, with topical imiquimod. Comments on this clone: Antigen unknown.

The table came from immunoSEQ multiplex PCR; TCRdb's copy has only in-frame clones and leaves some out. The sample consists of about 120,000 clones, around 77% of them appearing once. The material sequenced was PBMCs, taken from a glioma patient whose treatment included an IDH1 peptide vaccine. This sequence originates from a man aged 40-55 years with glioma. This sequence joins TRBV29-1 and TRBJ2-7; maybe TRBD2 (5 bases). The chain's CDR3 is CSVGRAGNEQYF. DNA of the CDR3: TGCAGCGTTGGGCGGGCTGGGAACGAGCAGTACTTC.